Below are 11 T cell receptor beta chains sequenced from a single sample in a study of T-cell reconstitution after alpha-beta-depleted transplantation in children. Unique molecular identifiers tagged the TCRbeta library. TCRdb called the PCR reads again in MiXCR, with one record for every CDR3 protein. The table shows around 400,000 distinct CDR3 sequences, with 20% occurring only once. The source was PBMCs from the stem cell graft donor, collected from the stem cell graft. The receptors here all came from a human donor who donated a stem cell graft to a child with acute myeloid leukemia.

The chain has TRBV29-1 and TRBJ2-7; TRBD2 agrees at 11 bases. The CDR3 has 15 residues. The germline V gene encodes CDR1 SQVTM and CDR2 ANQGSEA. J lost 1 base, V lost 3 bases, and 5 bases had no gene match. The CDR3 DNA sequence: TGCAGCGTTGAGTTTACTAGCGGGAGTTCCTACGAGCAGTACTTC. Residues: CSVEFTSGSSYEQYF.

This clonotype occurred a few times. The junction does not match germline at one end; this may be a read error. V and J are TRBV28 and TRBJ2-5; TRBD1 agrees at 10 bases. This CDR3 comprises 15 residues. The germline V gene encodes CDR1 MDHEN and CDR2 SYDVKM. The CDR3 here is CATSTGDRGQETQYF. CDR3 bases: TGTGCCACCAGTACCGGGGACAGGGGTCAAGAGACCCAGTACTTC.

This chain connects TRBV5-5 to TRBJ2-1, with 11 nucleotides matching TRBD2. This CDR3 is built from 16 residues. Germline V gene data show CDR1 as SGHKS and CDR2 as YYEKEE (reference sequence). V shed 4 bases, J shed 5 bases, and the junction held 8 bases outside the gene matches. The chain's CDR3 is CASSGQRGLADNEQFF. The DNA for the CDR3 is TGTGCCAGCAGCGGCCAACGGGGACTAGCGGACAATGAGCAGTTCTTC.

The chain links TRBV2 to TRBJ2-7; D tentatively reads TRBD1 or TRBD2 (5 bases each). This CDR3 comprises 14 residues. The germline CDR1 and CDR2 sequences are SNHLY and FYNNEI. V was trimmed by 7 bases and J by 0 bases, leaving 13 bases between them. The CDR3 is CASTRDRSSYEQYF. The CDR3 DNA follows: TGTGCCAGCACCCGGGACCGAAGCTCCTACGAGCAGTACTTC.

V usage is TRBV7-2 and J usage is TRBJ2-1, with a possible D match to TRBD2 (6 bases). Germline lookup yields CDR1 SGHTA and CDR2 FQGNSA. The CDR3 length is 14 residues. V lost 1 base to trimming and J lost 6 bases, with 10 bases between them. Here the CDR3 DNA reads TGTGCCAGCAGCTTAGATCTGGGGGGCAATGAGCAGTTCTTC. It specifies CASSLDLGGNEQFF.

This clonotype has only a few counts. This chain joins TRBV25-1 and TRBJ2-3, with 12 bases that match TRBD2. V trimming: 3 bases; J trimming: 0 bases; junction bases outside the gene matches: 10. The CDR3 extends over 19 amino acids. Germline loops: CDR1 MGHDK, CDR2 SYGVNS. The CDR3 DNA follows: TGTGCCAGCAGTGATTCGCTAGCGGGAGGGCCGGGGAGCACAGATACGCAGTATTTT. It specifies CASSDSLAGGPGSTDTQYF.

The table lists this clonotype with a few counts. This chain links TRBV4-3 with TRBJ2-3; possible D gene TRBD2, 5 bases. Between the trimmed V and J ends, which lost 1 base and 0 bases, there was a span of 17 bases. The CDR3 length is 18 residues. From germline, CDR1 is LGHNA and CDR2 YSLEER. CDR3 protein: CASSQGTFGGHSTDTQYF. DNA for the CDR3: TGCGCCAGCAGCCAAGGGACGTTCGGCGGGCATAGCACAGATACGCAGTATTTT.

This clonotype was seen more than once but under ten times. The chain has TRBV7-2 and TRBJ2-1, with D tentatively TRBD1 (6 bases). This CDR3 is built from 15 residues. V lost 4 bases and J 7 bases, leaving 17 bases between the germline ends. CDR1 SGHTA and CDR2 FQGNSA come from the germline V gene. The CDR3: CASSYGQKVGNEQFF. The CDR3 DNA is TGTGCCAGCAGCTACGGACAGAAGGTGGGAAATGAGCAGTTCTTC. The variable domain in full, with the rest retrieved from reference TRBV7-2 and TRBJ2-1, is GAGVSQSPSNKVTEKGKDVELRCDPISGHTALYWYRQSLGQGLEFLIYFQGNSAPDKSGLPSDRFSAERTGGSVSTLTIQRTQQEDSAVYLCASSYGQKVGNEQFFGPGTRLTVL.

This clonotype was seen more than once but under ten times. The chain is built from TRBV4-2 and TRBJ1-3, with D perhaps matching TRBD1 (5 bases). The CDR3 contains 17 residues. The V end was cut by 0 bases, the J end by 1 base, with 13 bases between. Germline V CDR1 and CDR2: LGHNA, YNFKEQ. CDR3 nucleotide sequence: TGTGCCAGCAGCCAAGATTGGGGCCCCATTTCTGGAAACACCATATATTTT. It encodes CASSQDWGPISGNTIYF.

This clonotype was counted at least ten times. V and J are TRBV28 and TRBJ2-7; D is possibly TRBD2 (6 bases). Germline V gene sequence: CDR1 MDHEN, CDR2 SYDVKM. The CDR3 loop spans 15 amino acids. Trimming removed 4 bases from V and 0 bases from J, with 13 bases in between. CDR3 in DNA: TGTGCCAGCAGTTCGCTAGCGTTAAGCTCCTACGAGCAGTACTTC. This gives the protein CASSSLALSSYEQYF.

In this sample, this clonotype turned up a few times. The chain combines TRBV20-1 with TRBJ2-7; the match to TRBD1 covers 7 bases. There are 13 residues in the CDR3. Unmatched junction bases numbered 5, after V lost 5 bases and J lost 1 base. Per germline, CDR1 DFQATT and CDR2 SNEGSKA (reference sequence). The CDR3 nucleotides are TGCAGTGCTGTCACAGGGGTATCCTACGAGCAGTACTTC. Translated: CSAVTGVSYEQYF.